This TCR beta chain was observed in a study of identical twins. Findings of the study overall: The authors noted that invariant MAIT and iNKT cells could partly confound zero-insertion analyses. Without tracking the same donors, conclusions rested on cross-sectional statistical analysis.

No donor was unhealthy or non-Caucasian. The CDR3 is made up of 14 amino acids. Trimming left V 3 bases short and J 8 bases short, with 16 bases between. On this clonotype: Its matching antigen is unknown.

One entry per CDR3 protein results from TCRdb running MiXCR on the 5' RACE reads. The sample carries nearly 900,000 distinct CDR3 sequences, roughly an eighth recorded once. This sample was also put to use in a study of yellow fever vaccine responses in identical twins.

Sequencing input: PBMCs. This receptor was identified in a woman between 18 and 29 years old in good health. This sequence joins TRBV12-3 or TRBV12-4 and TRBJ1-1; D might be TRBD1 (6 bases). The CDR3 protein is CASSFLGGGGEAFF. The CDR3 coding sequence is TGTGCCAGCAGTTTTCTAGGAGGGGGTGGAGAAGCTTTCTTT.